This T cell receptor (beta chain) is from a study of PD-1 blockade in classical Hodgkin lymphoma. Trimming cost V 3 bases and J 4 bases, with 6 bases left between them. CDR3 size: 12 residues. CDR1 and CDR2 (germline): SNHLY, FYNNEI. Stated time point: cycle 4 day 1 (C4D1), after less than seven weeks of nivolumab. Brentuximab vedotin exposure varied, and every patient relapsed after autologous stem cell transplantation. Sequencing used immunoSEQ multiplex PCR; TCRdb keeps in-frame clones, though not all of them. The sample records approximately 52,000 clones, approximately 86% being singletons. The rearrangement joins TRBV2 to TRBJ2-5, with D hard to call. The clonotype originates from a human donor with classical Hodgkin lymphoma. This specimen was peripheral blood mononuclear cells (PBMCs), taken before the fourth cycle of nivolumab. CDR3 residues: CASSDPVETQYF. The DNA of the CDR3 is TGTGCCAGCAGTGACCCTGTAGAGACCCAGTACTTC.